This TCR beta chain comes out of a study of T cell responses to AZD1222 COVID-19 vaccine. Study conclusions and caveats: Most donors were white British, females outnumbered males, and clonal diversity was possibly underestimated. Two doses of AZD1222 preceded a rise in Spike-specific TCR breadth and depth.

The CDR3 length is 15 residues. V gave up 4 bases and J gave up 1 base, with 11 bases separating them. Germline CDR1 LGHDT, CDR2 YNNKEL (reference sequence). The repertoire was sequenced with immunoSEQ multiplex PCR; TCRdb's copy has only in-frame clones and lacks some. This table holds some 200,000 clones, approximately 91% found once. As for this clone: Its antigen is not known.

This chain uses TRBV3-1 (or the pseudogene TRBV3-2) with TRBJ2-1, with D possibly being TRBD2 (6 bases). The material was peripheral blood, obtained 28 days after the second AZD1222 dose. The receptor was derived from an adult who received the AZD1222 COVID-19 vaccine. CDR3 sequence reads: CASSPLATSYNEQFF. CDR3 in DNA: TGTGCCAGCAGCCCCCTAGCGACATCCTACAATGAGCAGTTCTTC.